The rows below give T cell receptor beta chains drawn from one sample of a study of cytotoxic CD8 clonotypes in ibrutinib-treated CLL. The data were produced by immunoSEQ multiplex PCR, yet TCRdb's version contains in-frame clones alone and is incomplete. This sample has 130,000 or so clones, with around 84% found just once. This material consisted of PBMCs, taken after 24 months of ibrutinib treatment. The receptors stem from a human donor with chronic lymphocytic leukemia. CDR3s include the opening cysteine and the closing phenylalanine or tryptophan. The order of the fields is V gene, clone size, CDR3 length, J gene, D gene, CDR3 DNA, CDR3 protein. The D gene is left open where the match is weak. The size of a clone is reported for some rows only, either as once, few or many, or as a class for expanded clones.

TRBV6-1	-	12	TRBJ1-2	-	TGTGCCAGCGGAGGTGGGGGGTATGGCTACACCTTC	CASGGGGYGYTF
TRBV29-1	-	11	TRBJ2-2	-	TGCAGCGTTGTTGTTTGGGGGGAGCTGTTTTTT	CSVVVWGELFF
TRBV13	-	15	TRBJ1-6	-	TGTGCCAGCAGCTTAGGATTTAGGGGCAATTCACCCCTCCACTTT	CASSLGFRGNSPLHF
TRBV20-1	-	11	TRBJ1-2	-	TGCAGTGCCCGAGTATCTGAAGGCTACACCTTC	CSARVSEGYTF
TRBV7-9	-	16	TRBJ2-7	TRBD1	TGTGCCAGCAGCCCCTCCGGTAGGACAGGGGCAGACGAGCAGTACTTC	CASSPSGRTGADEQYF
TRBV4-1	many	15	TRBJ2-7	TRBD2	TGCGCCAGCAGCCAAGTCATGGGAGGGAAGTACGAGCAGTACTTC	CASSQVMGGKYEQYF
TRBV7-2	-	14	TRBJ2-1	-	TGTGCCAGCAGCCAACCGGGCCGATACAATGAGCAGTTCTTC	CASSQPGRYNEQFF
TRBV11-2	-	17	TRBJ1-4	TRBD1	TGTGCCAGCAGCTTAAGGGCAGGGGGCTTGGCTAATGAAAAACTGTTTTTT	CASSLRAGGLANEKLFF
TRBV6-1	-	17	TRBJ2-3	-	TGTGCCAGCAGTGATTCTTGGGGATTTATGGGCACAGATACGCAGTATTTT	CASSDSWGFMGTDTQYF
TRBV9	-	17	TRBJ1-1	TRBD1	TGTGCCAGCAGCGTAGTTCCCATGACAGGGGGGGGCACTGAAGCTTTCTTT	CASSVVPMTGGGTEAFF
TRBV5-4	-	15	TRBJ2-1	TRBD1	TGTGCCAGCAGCCCGACAGGGGGCTCCTACAATGAGCAGTTCTTC	CASSPTGGSYNEQFF
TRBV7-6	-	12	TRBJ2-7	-	TGTGCCAGCAGCTCGCCGGGTGGACGGCAGTACTTC	CASSSPGGRQYF
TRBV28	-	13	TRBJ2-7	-	TGTGCCAGCAGTGACCCATTAACGGACGAGCAGTACTTC	CASSDPLTDEQYF
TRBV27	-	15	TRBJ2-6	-	TGTGCCAGCAGTTTAAAGGGGTCTGGGGCCAACGTCCTGACTTTC	CASSLKGSGANVLTF
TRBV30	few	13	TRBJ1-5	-	TGTGCCTGGAGTGTAGGGGTGTATCAGCCCCAGCATTTT	CAWSVGVYQPQHF
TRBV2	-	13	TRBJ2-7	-	TGTGCCAGCAGTGAAGTCAGATCCTACGAGCAGTACTTC	CASSEVRSYEQYF
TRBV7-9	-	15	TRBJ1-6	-	TGTGCCAGCAGCTATCGGGCCTCAGATAATTCACCCCTCCACTTT	CASSYRASDNSPLHF
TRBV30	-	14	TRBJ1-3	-	TGTGCCTGGAACGGCGAGAGCTCTGGAAACACCATATATTTT	CAWNGESSGNTIYF
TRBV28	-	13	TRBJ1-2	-	TGTGCCAGCAGTTTGGTGGTTAACTATGGCTACACCTTC	CASSLVVNYGYTF
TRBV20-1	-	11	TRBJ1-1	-	TGCAGTCCTAGGGGGGGCACTGAAGCTTTCTTT	CSPRGGTEAFF
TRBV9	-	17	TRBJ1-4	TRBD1	TGTGCCAGCAGCATCGGGACAGGGGCCCGGGTCGATGAAAAACTGTTTTTT	CASSIGTGARVDEKLFF
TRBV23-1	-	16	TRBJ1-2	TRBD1	TGCGCCAGCACCAAATTAGGACAGGAACAGATCTATGGCTACACCTTC	CASTKLGQEQIYGYTF
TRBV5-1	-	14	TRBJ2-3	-	TGCGCCAGCATTCCCGGGTCTAGCACAGATACGCAGTATTTT	CASIPGSSTDTQYF
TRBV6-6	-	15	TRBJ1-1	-	TGTGCCAGCAGGATCTCGGGGATCGGGCGCACTGAAGCTTTCTTT	CASRISGIGRTEAFF
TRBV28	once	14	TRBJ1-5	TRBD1	TGTGCCAGCAGTACAGGGGCCACTAATCAGCCCCAGCATTTT	CASSTGATNQPQHF
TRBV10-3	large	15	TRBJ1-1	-	TGTGCCATCAGTGAGTCGGAGGAGGCGGGCACTGAAGCTTTCTTT	CAISESEEAGTEAFF
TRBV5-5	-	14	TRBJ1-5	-	TGTGCCAGCAGTCTGGGGGTTGGGAATCAGCCCCAGCATTTT	CASSLGVGNQPQHF
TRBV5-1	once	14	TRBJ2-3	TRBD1	TGCGCCAGCAGCGCGGGACAGGGTACAGATACGCAGTATTTT	CASSAGQGTDTQYF
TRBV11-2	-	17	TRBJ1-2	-	TGTGCCAGCAGCTCAACACCGACAGGCCGACTATCCTATGGCTACACCTTC	CASSSTPTGRLSYGYTF
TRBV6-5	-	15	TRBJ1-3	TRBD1	TGTGCCAGCAGTTCGGGACAGGGTCTAGGAAACACCATATATTTT	CASSSGQGLGNTIYF
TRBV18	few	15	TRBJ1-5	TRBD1	TGTGCCAGCTCACCCGGGACAGGGGCCAATCAGCCCCAGCATTTT	CASSPGTGANQPQHF
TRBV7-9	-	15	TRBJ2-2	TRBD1	TGTGCCAGCAGCTCCCGGACAGGGTACACCGGGGAGCTGTTTTTT	CASSSRTGYTGELFF
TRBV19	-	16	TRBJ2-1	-	TGTGCCAGTAGTCCGTCTGGCACGACCCTCGGCAATGAGCAGTTCTTC	CASSPSGTTLGNEQFF
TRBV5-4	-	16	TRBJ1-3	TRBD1	TGTGCCAGCAGCCCGGCGACAGGGAGGACTGGAAACACCATATATTTT	CASSPATGRTGNTIYF
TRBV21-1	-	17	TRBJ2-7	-	TGTGCCAGCAGCAAAGGCTCAGGCAGGTCGGGGCCCTACGAGCAGTACTTC	CASSKGSGRSGPYEQYF
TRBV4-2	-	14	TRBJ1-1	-	TGTGCCAGCAGCCAAGCCCGGGTGGGCACTGAAGCTTTCTTT	CASSQARVGTEAFF
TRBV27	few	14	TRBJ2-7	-	TGTGCCAGCGGTTATGGGGGGACCTCCTACGAGCAGTACTTC	CASGYGGTSYEQYF
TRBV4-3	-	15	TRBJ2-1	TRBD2	TGCGCCAGCAGCCTTAGCGGGGGATTCTACAATGAGCAGTTCTTC	CASSLSGGFYNEQFF
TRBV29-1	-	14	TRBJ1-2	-	TGCAGCGTTGGCGTATGGGGGGATACGGAAGGCTACACCTTC	CSVGVWGDTEGYTF
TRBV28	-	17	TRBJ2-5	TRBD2	TGTGCCAGCAGTCCCCTGGGTGTTAGCGGGGGCCAAGAGACCCAGTACTTC	CASSPLGVSGGQETQYF